Listed below are T cell receptor beta chains from one sample, sequenced in a study of blood T cell repertoires in COVID-19. Generated by immunoSEQ multiplex PCR, the TCRdb table keeps only in-frame clones and is missing some. The sample lists 300,000 to 400,000 clones; roughly 90% were seen once. The specimen sequenced was PBMCs or T cells enriched from blood (not recorded which). The receptors here all came from a young woman with acute COVID-19. Each CDR3 is given with its conserved first and last residue. The D gene is left open where the match is weak. Size tells how often a clone was seen (once, few, many) or the class of an expanded clone, and some rows leave it out.

CDR3 protein | CDR3 DNA | clone size | J gene | V gene | D gene
CAWIQPGQGNNEQFF | TGTGCCTGGATCCAGCCGGGACAGGGTAACAATGAGCAGTTCTTC | NA | TRBJ2-1 | TRBV30 | TRBD1
CASSVARQGVVYGYTF | TGTGCCAGCAGCGTAGCTCGACAGGGGGTTGTCTATGGCTACACCTTC | NA | TRBJ1-2 | TRBV9 | TRBD1
CASSQGLVPQPQHF | TGTGCCAGCAGCCAAGGTTTAGTCCCTCAGCCCCAGCATTTT | NA | TRBJ1-5 | TRBV3-1/TRBV3-2 | NA
CATSDSGTGGYGYTF | TGTGCCACCAGTGACTCCGGGACAGGGGGCTATGGCTACACCTTC | NA | TRBJ1-2 | TRBV24-1 | TRBD1
CARAGGDRDRSYTF | TGTGCCAGGGCCGGAGGGGACAGGGATAGGAGCTACACCTTC | NA | TRBJ1-2 | TRBV2 | TRBD1
CASSYGAGFYEQYF | TGTGCCAGCAGTTACGGGGCAGGGTTCTACGAGCAGTACTTC | NA | TRBJ2-7 | TRBV6-5 | NA
CSVETDRGDYEQYF | TGCAGCGTTGAAACGGACAGGGGCGACTACGAGCAGTACTTC | once | TRBJ2-7 | TRBV29-1 | TRBD1
CASRRESTDTQYF | TGTGCCAGCAGACGGGAGAGCACAGATACGCAGTATTTT | NA | TRBJ2-3 | TRBV7-3 | NA
CASSESVWLAGTYEQYF | TGCGCCAGCAGTGAGTCGGTGTGGCTAGCGGGGACCTACGAGCAGTACTTC | NA | TRBJ2-7 | TRBV10-2 | TRBD2
CASSDRAPPIQHF | TGTGCCAGCTCAGACAGGGCCCCTCCAATTCAGCATTTT | NA | TRBJ1-5 | TRBV18 | TRBD1
CASSYTAGFSGANVLTF | TGTGCCAGCAGCTACACAGCGGGGTTCTCTGGGGCCAACGTCCTGACTTTC | NA | TRBJ2-6 | TRBV7-2 | TRBD2
CSAGGVETQYF | TGCAGTGCTGGGGGGGTTGAGACCCAGTACTTC | NA | TRBJ2-5 | TRBV20-1 | TRBD2
CASSERQVVNQPQHF | TGTGCCAGCAGTGAACGGCAGGTTGTCAATCAGCCCCAGCATTTT | NA | TRBJ1-5 | TRBV6-1 | NA